The present TCR beta chain was sequenced within a study of CD8+ T cells in alopecia areata. This CDR3 has 13 amino acids. Looked up from germline, CDR1 is SQVTM and CDR2 is ANQGSEA. Trimming left V 4 bases short and J 3 bases short, with 13 bases between. Reverse transcribed after extraction, RNA yielded cDNA as the sequencing template. Method: immunoSEQ multiplex PCR; TCRdb's copy keeps in-frame clones and lacks some. The sample has about 180,000 clones, around 51% seen once. Treatment noted: oral pan-JAK inhibitor, 5-10 mg twice daily. Individuals with alopecia areata gave both lesional scalp punch biopsies and peripheral blood for collection.

The V call is TRBV29-1, the J call TRBJ2-7; possibly TRBD1 or TRBD2 for D (6 bases each). Sequenced here: CD8+ T cells sorted from blood, sampled at week 52, from a patient treated with tofacitinib. This TCR derives from a human donor with alopecia areata. CDR3 DNA: TGCAGCGTTGCGGCAGGGGACTTCTACGAGCAGTACTTC. Protein product: CSVAAGDFYEQYF.